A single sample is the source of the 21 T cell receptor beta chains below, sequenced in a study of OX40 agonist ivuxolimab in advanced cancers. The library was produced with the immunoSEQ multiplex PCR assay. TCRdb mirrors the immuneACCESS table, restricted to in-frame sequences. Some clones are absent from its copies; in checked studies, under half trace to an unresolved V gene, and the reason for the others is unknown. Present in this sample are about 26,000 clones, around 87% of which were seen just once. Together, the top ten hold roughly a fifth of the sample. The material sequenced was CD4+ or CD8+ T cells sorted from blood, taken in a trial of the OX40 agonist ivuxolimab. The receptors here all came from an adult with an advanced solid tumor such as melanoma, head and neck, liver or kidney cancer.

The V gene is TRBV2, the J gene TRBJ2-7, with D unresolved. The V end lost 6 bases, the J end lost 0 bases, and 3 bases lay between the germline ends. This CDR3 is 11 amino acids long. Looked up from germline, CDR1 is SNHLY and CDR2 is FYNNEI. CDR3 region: CASSLSYEQYF. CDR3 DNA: TGTGCCAGCAGCCTCTCCTACGAGCAGTACTTC.

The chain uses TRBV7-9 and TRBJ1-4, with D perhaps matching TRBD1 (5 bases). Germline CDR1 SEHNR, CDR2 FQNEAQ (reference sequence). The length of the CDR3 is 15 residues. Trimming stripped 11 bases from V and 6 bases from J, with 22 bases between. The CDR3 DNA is TGTGCCCGCGCCCCCTCGCGGGGAGGGGATGAAAAACTGTTTTTT. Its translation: CARAPSRGGDEKLFF.

The CDR3 protein is CASSESPGVGEQFF. The CDR3 DNA reads as TGTGCCAGCAGTGAAAGCCCTGGCGTGGGTGAGCAGTTCTTC. The genes are TRBV6-1 and TRBJ2-1; D is uncertain. The germline V gene has CDR1 MNHNS and CDR2 SASEGT. This CDR3 comprises 14 residues. V was shortened by 2 bases and J by 9 bases, with 14 bases between the two germline ends.

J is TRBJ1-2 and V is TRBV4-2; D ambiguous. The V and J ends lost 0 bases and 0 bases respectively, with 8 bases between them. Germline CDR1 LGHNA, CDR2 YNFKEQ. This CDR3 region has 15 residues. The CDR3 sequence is CASSQELRSNYGYTF. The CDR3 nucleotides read TGTGCCAGCAGCCAAGAATTAAGGTCTAACTATGGCTACACCTTC.

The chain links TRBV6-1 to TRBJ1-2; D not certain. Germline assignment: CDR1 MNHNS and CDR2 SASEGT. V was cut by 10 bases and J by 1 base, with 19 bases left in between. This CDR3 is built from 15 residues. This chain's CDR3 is CATSVGGGINYGYTF. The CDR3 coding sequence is TGTGCCACCTCGGTAGGCGGCGGGATTAACTATGGCTACACCTTC.

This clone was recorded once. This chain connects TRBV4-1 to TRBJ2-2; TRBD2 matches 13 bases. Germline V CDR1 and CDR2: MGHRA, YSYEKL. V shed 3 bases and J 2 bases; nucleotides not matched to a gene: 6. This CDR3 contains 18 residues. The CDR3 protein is CASSQGTSGEPNTGELFF. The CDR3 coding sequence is TGCGCCAGCAGCCAGGGGACTAGCGGGGAACCTAACACCGGGGAGCTGTTTTTT.

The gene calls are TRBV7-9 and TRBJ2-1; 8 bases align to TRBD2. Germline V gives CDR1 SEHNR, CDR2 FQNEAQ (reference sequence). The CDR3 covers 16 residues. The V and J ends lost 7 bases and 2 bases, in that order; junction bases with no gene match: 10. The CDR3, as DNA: TGTGCCAGCAACCCCCAAGGACTAGCCACCTACAATGAGCAGTTCTTC. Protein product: CASNPQGLATYNEQFF. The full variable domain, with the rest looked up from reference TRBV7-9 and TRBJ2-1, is DTGVSQNPRHKITKRGQNVTFRCDPISEHNRLYWYRQTLGQGPEFLTYFQNEAQLEKSRLLSDRFSAERPKGSFSTLEIQRTEQGDSAMYLCASNPQGLATYNEQFFGPGTRLTVL.

CDR3 nucleotides: TGCAGCGCCGCCCAAGAGACCCAGTACTTC. This sequence encodes CSAAQETQYF. The V and J genes are TRBV29-1 and TRBJ2-5; unclear D gene. V lost 7 bases and J lost 1, with 4 bases in between. Per the germline V gene, CDR1 is SQVTM and CDR2 is ANQGSEA. There are 10 residues in the CDR3.

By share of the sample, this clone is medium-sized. The CDR3 DNA reads TGTGCCAGTAGTCTGCAGGGGAGTGGCTATGGCTACACCTTC. Residues: CASSLQGSGYGYTF. V is TRBV19 and J is TRBJ1-2; possible D gene TRBD1, 6 bases. V lost 5 bases and J 4 bases, leaving 14 bases between the germline ends. The CDR3 is 14 residues long. Germline CDR1 is LNHDA and CDR2 is SQIVND (reference sequence).

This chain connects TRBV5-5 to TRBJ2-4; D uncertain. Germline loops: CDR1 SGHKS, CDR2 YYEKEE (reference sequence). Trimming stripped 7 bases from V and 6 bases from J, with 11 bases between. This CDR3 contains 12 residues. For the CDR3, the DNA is TGTGCCAGCGCTGGGTCTTTAAACATTCAGTACTTC. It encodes CASAGSLNIQYF.

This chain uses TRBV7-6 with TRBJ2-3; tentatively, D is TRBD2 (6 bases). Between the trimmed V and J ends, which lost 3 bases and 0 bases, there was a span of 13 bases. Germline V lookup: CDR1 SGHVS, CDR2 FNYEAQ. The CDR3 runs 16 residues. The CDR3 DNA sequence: TGTGCCAGCAGCTTTACCGGGGGAGCTAGCACAGATACGCAGTATTTT. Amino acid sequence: CASSFTGGASTDTQYF.

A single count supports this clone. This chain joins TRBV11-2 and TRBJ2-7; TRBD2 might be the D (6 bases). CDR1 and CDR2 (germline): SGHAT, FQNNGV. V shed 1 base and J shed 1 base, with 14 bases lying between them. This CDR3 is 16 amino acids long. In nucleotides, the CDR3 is TGTGCCAGCAGCTTAGTTTCCGGCGGGGTATCCTACGAGCAGTACTTC. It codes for CASSLVSGGVSYEQYF.

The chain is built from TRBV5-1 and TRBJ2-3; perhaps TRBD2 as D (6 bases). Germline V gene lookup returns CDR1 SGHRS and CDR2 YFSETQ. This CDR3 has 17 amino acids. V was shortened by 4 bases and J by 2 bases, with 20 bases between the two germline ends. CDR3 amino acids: CASSASSGLSPTDTQYF. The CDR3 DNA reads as TGCGCCAGCAGCGCCTCCTCGGGACTTTCCCCCACAGATACGCAGTATTTT. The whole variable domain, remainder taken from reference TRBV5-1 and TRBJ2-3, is KAGVTQTPRYLIKTRGQQVTLSCSPISGHRSVSWYQQTPGQGLQFLFEYFSETQRNKGNFPGRFSGRQFSNSRSEMNVSTLELGDSALYLCASSASSGLSPTDTQYFGPGTRLTVL.

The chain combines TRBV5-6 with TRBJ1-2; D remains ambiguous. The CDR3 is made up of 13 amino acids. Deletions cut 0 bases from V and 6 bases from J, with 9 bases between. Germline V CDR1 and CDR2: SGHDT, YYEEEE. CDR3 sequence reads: CASSLVQENGYTF. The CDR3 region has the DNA TGTGCCAGCAGCTTGGTCCAGGAAAATGGCTACACCTTC. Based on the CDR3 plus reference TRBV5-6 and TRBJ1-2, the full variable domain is DAGVTQSPTHLIKTRGQQVTLRCSPKSGHDTVSWYQQALGQGPQFIFQYYEEEERQRGNFPDRFSGHQFPNYSSELNVNALLLGDSALYLCASSLVQENGYTFGSGTRLTVV.

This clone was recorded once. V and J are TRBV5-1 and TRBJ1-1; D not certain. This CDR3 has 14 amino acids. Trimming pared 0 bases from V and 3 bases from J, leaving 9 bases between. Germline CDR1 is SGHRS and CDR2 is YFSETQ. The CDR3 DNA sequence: TGCGCCAGCAGCTTGGATCTCGGGGACACTGAAGCTTTCTTT. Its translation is CASSLDLGDTEAFF. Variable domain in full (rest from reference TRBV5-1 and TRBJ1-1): KAGVTQTPRYLIKTRGQQVTLSCSPISGHRSVSWYQQTPGQGLQFLFEYFSETQRNKGNFPGRFSGRQFSNSRSEMNVSTLELGDSALYLCASSLDLGDTEAFFGQGTRLTVV.

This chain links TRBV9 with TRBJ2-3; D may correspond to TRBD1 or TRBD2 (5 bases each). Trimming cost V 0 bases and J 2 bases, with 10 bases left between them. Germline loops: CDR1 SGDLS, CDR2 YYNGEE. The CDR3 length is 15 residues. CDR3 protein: CASSVGGRTTDTQYF. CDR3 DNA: TGTGCCAGCAGCGTAGGGGGACGCACCACAGATACGCAGTATTTT.

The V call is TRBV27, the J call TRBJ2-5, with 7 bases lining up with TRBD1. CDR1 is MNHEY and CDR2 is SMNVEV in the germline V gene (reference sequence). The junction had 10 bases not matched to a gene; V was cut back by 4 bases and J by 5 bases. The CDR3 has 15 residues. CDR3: CASSSAGTRGETQYF. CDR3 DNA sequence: TGTGCCAGCAGTTCTGCAGGGACCAGGGGGGAGACCCAGTACTTC.

Written as DNA, the CDR3 is TGTGCCTGGAGTGTACAGTGGATAGTTCCCGGGGAGCTGTTTTTT. As protein: CAWSVQWIVPGELFF. V gene TRBV30 combines with J gene TRBJ2-2; D not resolved. Germline loops: CDR1 GTSNPN, CDR2 SVGIG (reference sequence). The CDR3 has 15 amino acids. The V end was cut by 0 bases, the J end by 6 bases, with 14 bases between.

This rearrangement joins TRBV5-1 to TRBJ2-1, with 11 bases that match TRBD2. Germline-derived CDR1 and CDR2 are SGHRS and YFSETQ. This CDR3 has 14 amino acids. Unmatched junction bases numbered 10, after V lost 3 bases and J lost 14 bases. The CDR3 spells CASSSEVAGGLEFF. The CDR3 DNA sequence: TGCGCCAGCAGCTCCGAGGTAGCGGGGGGGTTGGAGTTCTTC. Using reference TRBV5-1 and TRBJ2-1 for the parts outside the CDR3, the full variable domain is KAGVTQTPRYLIKTRGQQVTLSCSPISGHRSVSWYQQTPGQGLQFLFEYFSETQRNKGNFPGRFSGRQFSNSRSEMNVSTLELGDSALYLCASSSEVAGGLEFFGPGTRLTVL.

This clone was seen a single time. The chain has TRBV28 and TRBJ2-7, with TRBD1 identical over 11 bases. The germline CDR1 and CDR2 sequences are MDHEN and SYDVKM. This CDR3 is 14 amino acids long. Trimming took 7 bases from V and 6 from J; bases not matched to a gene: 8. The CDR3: CASTLPGTGGEQYF. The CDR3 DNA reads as TGTGCCAGCACCCTACCCGGGACAGGGGGCGAGCAGTACTTC.

CDR3 bases: TGTGCCATCAGTGATCCGAACTTGGGCCCAGCCTACGAGCAGTACTTC. Protein sequence: CAISDPNLGPAYEQYF. The chain uses TRBV10-3 and TRBJ2-7; D gene ambiguous. V gave up 3 bases and J gave up 2 bases, with 17 bases separating them. This CDR3 spans 16 amino acids. Germline V gene sequence: CDR1 ENHRY, CDR2 SYGVKD.